A selection of T cell receptor beta chains follows, all from one sample in a study of T cell responses to AZD1222 COVID-19 vaccine. Clones were sequenced by immunoSEQ multiplex PCR, and TCRdb holds only the in-frame ones, with some missing. The sample has approximately 180,000 clones, around 90% seen once. Sequencing used peripheral blood, obtained on day 0 of AZD1222 vaccination. These receptors all stem from an adult in good health. Both conserved end residues are part of each CDR3. Each record gives: D gene, J gene, clone size, V gene, CDR3 length, CDR3 DNA, CDR3 protein. The D gene is left open where the match is weak. Size is omitted from some rows. Given values are once, few, many or a class for expanded clones.

d_call: TRBD1
j_call: TRBJ1-5
clone_size: -
v_call: TRBV27
cdr3_length: 15
cdr3_nt: TGTGCCAGCAGATCAGGGGGCCGGGGCAATCAGCCCCAGCATTTT
cdr3_aa: CASRSGGRGNQPQHF

d_call: -
j_call: TRBJ2-3
clone_size: -
v_call: TRBV9
cdr3_length: 16
cdr3_nt: TGTGCCAGCAGCGTAGCTTCTGGACAGATCACAGATACGCAGTATTTT
cdr3_aa: CASSVASGQITDTQYF

d_call: -
j_call: TRBJ1-3
clone_size: -
v_call: TRBV7-2
cdr3_length: 17
cdr3_nt: TGTGCCAGCAGCTTAAGCGCAGTTAAATCTTCTGGAAACACCATATATTTT
cdr3_aa: CASSLSAVKSSGNTIYF

d_call: -
j_call: TRBJ1-5
clone_size: -
v_call: TRBV18
cdr3_length: 14
cdr3_nt: TGTGCCAGCTCACCAGGGTTTGGTAATCAGCCCCAGCATTTT
cdr3_aa: CASSPGFGNQPQHF

d_call: -
j_call: TRBJ1-1
clone_size: -
v_call: TRBV30
cdr3_length: 12
cdr3_nt: TGTGCCTGGAGCACGGTGAACACTGAAGCTTTCTTT
cdr3_aa: CAWSTVNTEAFF

d_call: -
j_call: TRBJ1-1
clone_size: -
v_call: TRBV6-1
cdr3_length: 14
cdr3_nt: TGTGCCAGCAGTTCACAGGGCGGGAACACTGAAGCTTTCTTT
cdr3_aa: CASSSQGGNTEAFF

d_call: TRBD1
j_call: TRBJ2-3
clone_size: -
v_call: TRBV27
cdr3_length: 15
cdr3_nt: TGTGCCAGCAGTTCTCGACAGGGAGTCACAGATACGCAGTATTTT
cdr3_aa: CASSSRQGVTDTQYF

d_call: TRBD2
j_call: TRBJ2-5
clone_size: -
v_call: TRBV7-2
cdr3_length: 15
cdr3_nt: TGTGCCAGCAGCTTGGTAGCGGGAGTGGGCGAGACCCAGTACTTC
cdr3_aa: CASSLVAGVGETQYF

d_call: -
j_call: TRBJ2-5
clone_size: -
v_call: TRBV10-3
cdr3_length: 13
cdr3_nt: TGTGCCACGTTTCCGGGGGACCAAGAGACCCAGTACTTC
cdr3_aa: CATFPGDQETQYF

d_call: TRBD2
j_call: TRBJ2-1
clone_size: -
v_call: TRBV24-1
cdr3_length: 18
cdr3_nt: TGTGCCACCAGTGATCCAAATCCAAGCGGGGCCTCCTACAATGAGCAGTTCTTC
cdr3_aa: CATSDPNPSGASYNEQFF

d_call: -
j_call: TRBJ1-5
clone_size: -
v_call: TRBV15
cdr3_length: 13
cdr3_nt: TGTGCCACCAGCAGCAGCACAAATCAGCCCCAGCATTTT
cdr3_aa: CATSSSTNQPQHF

d_call: -
j_call: TRBJ2-7
clone_size: -
v_call: TRBV10-3
cdr3_length: 11
cdr3_nt: TGTGCCATCAGTATCTCCTACGAGCAGTACTTC
cdr3_aa: CAISISYEQYF

d_call: -
j_call: TRBJ1-6
clone_size: -
v_call: TRBV4-2
cdr3_length: 16
cdr3_nt: TGTGCCAGCAGCCAAGATCCCCAGGGGAGGTCACCACCCCTCCACTTT
cdr3_aa: CASSQDPQGRSPPLHF

d_call: -
j_call: TRBJ1-3
clone_size: -
v_call: TRBV30
cdr3_length: 13
cdr3_nt: TGTGCCTGGAGTGTTAATCTTGGAAACACCATATATTTT
cdr3_aa: CAWSVNLGNTIYF

d_call: TRBD1
j_call: TRBJ1-5
clone_size: -
v_call: TRBV6-5
cdr3_length: 15
cdr3_nt: TGTGCCAGCAGCCGTGGACAGGGGAGCAATCAGCCCCAGCATTTT
cdr3_aa: CASSRGQGSNQPQHF

d_call: -
j_call: TRBJ1-3
clone_size: -
v_call: TRBV10-3
cdr3_length: 14
cdr3_nt: TGTGCCATCACCCCGGAGGGGACTGGAAACACCATATATTTT
cdr3_aa: CAITPEGTGNTIYF

d_call: TRBD1
j_call: TRBJ1-1
clone_size: -
v_call: TRBV28
cdr3_length: 16
cdr3_nt: TGTGCCAGCAGCGGGAGACAGGGGCCGCCGAACACTGAAGCTTTCTTT
cdr3_aa: CASSGRQGPPNTEAFF

d_call: -
j_call: TRBJ1-2
clone_size: few
v_call: TRBV5-4
cdr3_length: 14
cdr3_nt: TGTGCCAGCAGCTTGGGGGATTCTAACTATGGCTACACCTTC
cdr3_aa: CASSLGDSNYGYTF

d_call: -
j_call: TRBJ1-1
clone_size: once
v_call: TRBV2
cdr3_length: 17
cdr3_nt: TGTGCCAGCAACTTGAAGGGGGGGGGCATGATGAACACTGAAGCTTTCTTT
cdr3_aa: CASNLKGGGMMNTEAFF

d_call: -
j_call: TRBJ1-1
clone_size: -
v_call: TRBV9
cdr3_length: 16
cdr3_nt: TGTGCCAGCAGCGCGTCTTCTTCAGGGAGGAGAACTGAAGCTTTCTTT
cdr3_aa: CASSASSSGRRTEAFF

d_call: TRBD2
j_call: TRBJ2-4
clone_size: -
v_call: TRBV2
cdr3_length: 17
cdr3_nt: TGTGCCAGCAGTGCCTTGGGACTAGCGATAGCCAAAAACATTCAGTACTTC
cdr3_aa: CASSALGLAIAKNIQYF

d_call: TRBD2
j_call: TRBJ2-3
clone_size: -
v_call: TRBV19
cdr3_length: 20
cdr3_nt: TGTGCCAGTAGTGTACGTAGGACTAGCGGGGGGCTCGGAGTCGCAGATACGCAGTATTTT
cdr3_aa: CASSVRRTSGGLGVADTQYF

d_call: -
j_call: TRBJ1-1
clone_size: -
v_call: TRBV3-1/TRBV3-2
cdr3_length: 15
cdr3_nt: TGTGCCAGCAGCCAAGATCAGGGGTGGGGAGCTGAAGCTTTCTTT
cdr3_aa: CASSQDQGWGAEAFF

d_call: -
j_call: TRBJ2-5
clone_size: -
v_call: TRBV11-2
cdr3_length: 14
cdr3_nt: TGTGCCAGCAGCTTAACGACAGGACAAGAGACCCAGTACTTC
cdr3_aa: CASSLTTGQETQYF

d_call: -
j_call: TRBJ2-2
clone_size: once
v_call: TRBV10-3
cdr3_length: 14
cdr3_nt: TGTGCCATCAGTGATGCGAGGGGAATGGGGGAGCTGTTTTTT
cdr3_aa: CAISDARGMGELFF

d_call: -
j_call: TRBJ1-1
clone_size: -
v_call: TRBV29-1
cdr3_length: 16
cdr3_nt: TGCAGCGTTGTCCGACAGACTACGAACTTTGACACTGAAGCTTTCTTT
cdr3_aa: CSVVRQTTNFDTEAFF

d_call: TRBD1
j_call: TRBJ2-5
clone_size: few
v_call: TRBV5-1
cdr3_length: 15
cdr3_nt: TGCGCCAGCAGCTTGACAGGGGCTCCCCGAGAGACCCAGTACTTC
cdr3_aa: CASSLTGAPRETQYF

d_call: -
j_call: TRBJ1-1
clone_size: -
v_call: TRBV20-1
cdr3_length: 11
cdr3_nt: TGCAGCGGGACCTTGCACACTGAAGCTTTCTTT
cdr3_aa: CSGTLHTEAFF

d_call: -
j_call: TRBJ1-2
clone_size: once
v_call: TRBV10-3
cdr3_length: 14
cdr3_nt: TGTGCCATCAGTGAGGGACAGCACAGTGGTGGCTACACCTTC
cdr3_aa: CAISEGQHSGGYTF

d_call: -
j_call: TRBJ1-4
clone_size: -
v_call: TRBV12-3/TRBV12-4
cdr3_length: 13
cdr3_nt: TGTGCCAGCAGTTTACAGGGTGGTGAAAAACTGTTTTTT
cdr3_aa: CASSLQGGEKLFF

d_call: -
j_call: TRBJ2-3
clone_size: few
v_call: TRBV6-1
cdr3_length: 14
cdr3_nt: TGTGCCAGCAGTGAACCTAGGTTGGGAGATACGCAGTATTTT
cdr3_aa: CASSEPRLGDTQYF